A selection of T cell receptor beta chains follows, all from one sample in a study of blood T cell repertoires in COVID-19. Sequenced by immunoSEQ multiplex PCR; TCRdb stores in-frame clones only, minus some. The table shows some 700,000 clones, with just under 90% occurring only once. Sequences were obtained from peripheral blood. The origin of the receptors is a woman aged 18-35 years with acute or convalescent COVID-19. The CDR3 runs from the conserved cysteine through the conserved F or W. A D gene is named only where the DNA matches it firmly. Clone size, where shown, is once, few, many, or a class for clones that have expanded.

j_gene | v_gene | len | d_gene | abundance | CDR3nt | CDR3aa
TRBJ1-1 | TRBV3-1/TRBV3-2 | 15 | . | . | TGTGCCAGCAGCCAATGGGCCAGTCGGAACACTGAAGCTTTCTTT | CASSQWASRNTEAFF
TRBJ1-2 | TRBV18 | 15 | . | . | TGTGCCAGCTCACCTAAATTGACAGATAACTATGGCTACACCTTC | CASSPKLTDNYGYTF
TRBJ2-7 | TRBV10-3 | 14 | . | once | TGTGCCATCAGGCGACAGGACGCCGGTCACGAGCAGTACTTC | CAIRRQDAGHEQYF
TRBJ2-7 | TRBV4-2 | 12 | . | . | TGTGCCAGCTCCACCGGTCCTTACGAGCAGTACTTC | CASSTGPYEQYF
TRBJ1-2 | TRBV24-1 | 14 | . | . | TGTGCCACCAGTGATTTAGAGGGTAACTATGGCTACACCTTC | CATSDLEGNYGYTF
TRBJ1-3 | TRBV6-5 | 14 | . | . | TGTGCCAGCAGCCATCTCCCCCAGGGAAACACCATATATTTT | CASSHLPQGNTIYF
TRBJ1-5 | TRBV12-3/TRBV12-4 | 13 | TRBD1 | few | TGTGCCAGCAGTGTACAAACAGGGGCGCCCCAGCATTTT | CASSVQTGAPQHF
TRBJ2-5 | TRBV2 | 12 | TRBD2 | . | TGTGCCAGCACCCTAAGCGGGGCCTCTCGGGACTTC | CASTLSGASRDF
TRBJ1-2 | TRBV12-5 | 13 | TRBD1 | . | TGTGCTAGTGGTCGAGACAGGGCCTATGGCTACACCTTC | CASGRDRAYGYTF
TRBJ1-1 | TRBV19 | 14 | . | . | TGTGCCAGTAGTTGGGGAGGGAGGAACACTGAAGCTTTCTTT | CASSWGGRNTEAFF
TRBJ2-1 | TRBV5-1 | 12 | . | . | TGCGCCAGCAGCTTAACGGGTAATGAGCAGTTCTTC | CASSLTGNEQFF
TRBJ2-2 | TRBV3-1/TRBV3-2 | 16 | . | . | TGTGCCAGCAGCCAACCACCGGACAGGGAGGGCCGGGAGCTGTTTTTT | CASSQPPDREGRELFF
TRBJ1-4 | TRBV7-6 | 14 | . | . | TGTGCCAGCAGCTTAAGGGGGGGAGACGGAGAACTGTTTTTT | CASSLRGGDGELFF
TRBJ1-2 | TRBV20-1 | 11 | . | . | TGCAGTGCTACGACAGGCGCTGGCTACACCTTC | CSATTGAGYTF
TRBJ2-4 | TRBV19 | 12 | . | . | TGTGCCAGTAGTATTCTCCTAGGCATTCAGTACTTC | CASSILLGIQYF
TRBJ2-2 | TRBV4-3 | 18 | TRBD2 | . | TGCGCCAGCAGCCAAGCGAAACTAGCGGGGGCGGGCACCGGGGAGCTGTTTTTT | CASSQAKLAGAGTGELFF
TRBJ1-5 | TRBV24-1 | 15 | . | . | TGTGCCACCAGCCATGCCCTTGGAGGCAATCAGCCCCAGCATTTT | CATSHALGGNQPQHF
TRBJ2-7 | TRBV9 | 15 | . | . | TGTGCCAGCAGCGTAGTTGACAGTCCTTCCTATGAGCAGTACTTC | CASSVVDSPSYEQYF
TRBJ2-5 | TRBV4-3 | 16 | TRBD2 | . | TGCGCCAGCAGCCAAGATGGTAGCGGGGGGGCGGAGACCCAGTACTTC | CASSQDGSGGAETQYF
TRBJ2-7 | TRBV5-1 | 13 | . | . | TGCGCCAGCAGCTTGAGCGCTAGAGACGAGCAGTACTTC | CASSLSARDEQYF
TRBJ1-2 | TRBV4-2 | 15 | . | . | TGTGCCAGCAGCCAAGGAAGCGGGAACAACTATGGCTACACCTTC | CASSQGSGNNYGYTF
TRBJ2-3 | TRBV6-2/TRBV6-3 | 16 | . | . | TGTGCCAGTAGCACGGGGAGGACCGGCGGGACAGATACGCAGTATTTT | CASSTGRTGGTDTQYF
TRBJ1-2 | TRBV13 | 13 | . | . | TGTGCCAGCAGCTCGTCTTACTACTATGGCTACACCTTC | CASSSSYYYGYTF
TRBJ1-3 | TRBV18 | 17 | . | . | TGTGCCAGCTCACCAACCGAGGGGGTCCTCTCTGGAAACACCATATATTTT | CASSPTEGVLSGNTIYF
TRBJ1-1 | TRBV7-9 | 16 | TRBD1 | once | TGTGCCAGCAGCCCCCCGTTTGACAGGGGGCGGACTGAAGCTTTCTTT | CASSPPFDRGRTEAFF
TRBJ1-4 | TRBV4-3 | 16 | TRBD1 | . | TGCGCCAGCAGCCGCAAAACCGGGACAGGGGGTGAAAAACTGTTTTTT | CASSRKTGTGGEKLFF
TRBJ1-2 | TRBV5-5 | 13 | . | . | TGTGCCAGCAGGAGGCCTGAGAACTATGGCTACACCTTC | CASRRPENYGYTF
TRBJ1-3 | TRBV3-1/TRBV3-2 | 13 | . | . | TGTGCCAGCCGCCAGGGAGTTGGAAACACCATATATTTT | CASRQGVGNTIYF